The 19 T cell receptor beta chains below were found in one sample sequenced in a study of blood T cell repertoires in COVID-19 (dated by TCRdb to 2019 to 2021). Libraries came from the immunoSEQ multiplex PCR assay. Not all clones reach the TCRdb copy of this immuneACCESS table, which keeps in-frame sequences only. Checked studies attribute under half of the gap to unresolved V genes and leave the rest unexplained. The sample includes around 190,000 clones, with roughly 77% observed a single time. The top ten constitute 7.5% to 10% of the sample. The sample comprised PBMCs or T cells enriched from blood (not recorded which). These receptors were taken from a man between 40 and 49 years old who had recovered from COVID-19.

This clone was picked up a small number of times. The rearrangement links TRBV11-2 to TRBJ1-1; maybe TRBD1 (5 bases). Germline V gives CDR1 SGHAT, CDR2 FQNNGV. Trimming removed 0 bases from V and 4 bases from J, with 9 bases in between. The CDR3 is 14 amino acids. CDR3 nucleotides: TGTGCCAGCAGCTTAGAAGGGCAGGGCACTGAAGCTTTCTTT. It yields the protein CASSLEGQGTEAFF.

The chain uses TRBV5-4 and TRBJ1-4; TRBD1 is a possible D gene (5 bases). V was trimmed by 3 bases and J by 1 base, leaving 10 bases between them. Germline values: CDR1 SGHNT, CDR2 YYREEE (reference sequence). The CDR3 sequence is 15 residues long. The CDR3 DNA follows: TGTGCCAGCAGCTCGTTCAGGGAAACTAATGAAAAACTGTTTTTT. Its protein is CASSSFRETNEKLFF.

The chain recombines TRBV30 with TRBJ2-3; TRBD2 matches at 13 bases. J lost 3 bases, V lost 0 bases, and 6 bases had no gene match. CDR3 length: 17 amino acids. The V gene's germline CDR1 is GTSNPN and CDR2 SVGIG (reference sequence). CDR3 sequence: CAWSVHGTSGATDTQYF. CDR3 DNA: TGTGCCTGGAGTGTACATGGGACTAGCGGGGCTACAGATACGCAGTATTTT.

The CDR3 spells CASSVGTGNYGYTF. The CDR3 DNA sequence: TGTGCCAGCAGCGTGGGGACAGGGAACTATGGCTACACCTTC. J is TRBJ1-2 and V is TRBV3-1 (or the pseudogene TRBV3-2); 9 nucleotides match TRBD1. The length of the CDR3 is 14 residues. J gave up 2 bases and V 5 bases, and 3 bases lay outside the gene matches. CDR1 is LGHDT and CDR2 is YNNKEL in the germline V gene (reference sequence).

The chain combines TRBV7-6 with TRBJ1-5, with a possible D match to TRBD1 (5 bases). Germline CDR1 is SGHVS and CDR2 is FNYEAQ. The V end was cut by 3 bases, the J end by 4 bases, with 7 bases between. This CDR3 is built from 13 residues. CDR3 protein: CASSFAGNQPQHF. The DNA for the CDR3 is TGTGCCAGCAGCTTCGCAGGGAATCAGCCCCAGCATTTT.

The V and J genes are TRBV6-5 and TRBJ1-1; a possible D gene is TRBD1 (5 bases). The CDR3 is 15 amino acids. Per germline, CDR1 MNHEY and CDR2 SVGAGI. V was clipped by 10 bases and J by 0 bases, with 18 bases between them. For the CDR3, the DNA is TGTGCCACCTTTGGGACTCACGACCTGAACACTGAAGCTTTCTTT. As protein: CATFGTHDLNTEAFF.

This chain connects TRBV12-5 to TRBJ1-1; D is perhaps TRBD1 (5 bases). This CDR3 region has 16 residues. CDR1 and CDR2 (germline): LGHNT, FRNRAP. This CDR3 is CANQGGDSLGNTEAFF. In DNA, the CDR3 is TGTGCAAATCAAGGCGGGGACTCTCTAGGGAACACTGAAGCTTTCTTT.

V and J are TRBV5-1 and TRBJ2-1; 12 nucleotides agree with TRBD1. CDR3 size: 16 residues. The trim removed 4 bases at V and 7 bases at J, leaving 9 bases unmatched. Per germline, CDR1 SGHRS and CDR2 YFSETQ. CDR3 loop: CASSTARDRGRNEQFF. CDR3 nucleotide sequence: TGCGCCAGCAGCACCGCTCGGGACAGGGGGCGAAATGAGCAGTTCTTC.

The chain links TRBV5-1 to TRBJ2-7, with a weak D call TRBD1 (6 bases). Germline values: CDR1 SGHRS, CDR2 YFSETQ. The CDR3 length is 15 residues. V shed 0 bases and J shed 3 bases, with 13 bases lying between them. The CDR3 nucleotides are TGCGCCAGCAGCTTGGGGCAGGGGATTTTCTACGAGCAGTACTTC. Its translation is CASSLGQGIFYEQYF.

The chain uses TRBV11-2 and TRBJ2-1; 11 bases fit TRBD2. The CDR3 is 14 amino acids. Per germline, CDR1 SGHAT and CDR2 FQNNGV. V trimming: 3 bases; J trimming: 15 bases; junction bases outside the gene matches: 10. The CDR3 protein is CASSLRSSGRFVFF. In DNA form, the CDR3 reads TGTGCCAGCAGCTTGCGATCTAGCGGGAGGTTCGTGTTCTTC.

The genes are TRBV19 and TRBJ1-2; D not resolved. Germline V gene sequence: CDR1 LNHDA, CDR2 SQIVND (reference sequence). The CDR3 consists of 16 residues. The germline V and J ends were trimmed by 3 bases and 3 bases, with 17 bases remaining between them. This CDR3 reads CASSILTGRYYYGYTF. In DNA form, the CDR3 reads TGTGCCAGTAGTATCCTCACTGGGAGGTACTACTATGGCTACACCTTC.

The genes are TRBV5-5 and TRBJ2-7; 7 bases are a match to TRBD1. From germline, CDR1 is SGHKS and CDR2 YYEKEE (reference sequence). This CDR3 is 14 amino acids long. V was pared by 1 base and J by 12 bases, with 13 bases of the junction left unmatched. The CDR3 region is CASSLLGLGSGGYF. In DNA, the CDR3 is TGTGCCAGCAGCTTGTTAGGTCTTGGGTCAGGGGGGTACTTC.

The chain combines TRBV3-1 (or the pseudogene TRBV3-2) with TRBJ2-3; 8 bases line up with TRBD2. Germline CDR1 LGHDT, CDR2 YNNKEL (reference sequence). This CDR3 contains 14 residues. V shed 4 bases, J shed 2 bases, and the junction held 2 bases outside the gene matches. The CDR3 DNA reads TGTGCCAGCAGCCGCGGGGGGAACACAGATACGCAGTATTTT. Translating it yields CASSRGGNTDTQYF.

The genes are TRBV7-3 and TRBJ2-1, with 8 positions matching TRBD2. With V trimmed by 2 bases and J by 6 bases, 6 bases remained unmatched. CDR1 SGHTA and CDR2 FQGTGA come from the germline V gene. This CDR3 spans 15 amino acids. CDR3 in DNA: TGTGCCAGCAGCTTATTGGTAGCGGGGAGCAATGAGCAGTTCTTC. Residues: CASSLLVAGSNEQFF.

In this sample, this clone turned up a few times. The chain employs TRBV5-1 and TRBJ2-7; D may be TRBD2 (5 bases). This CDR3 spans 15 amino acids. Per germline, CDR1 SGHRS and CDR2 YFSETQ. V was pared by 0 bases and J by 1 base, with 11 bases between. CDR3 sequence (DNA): TGCGCCAGCAGCTTGGTGCGAGGGCGGTCCTACGAGCAGTACTTC. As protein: CASSLVRGRSYEQYF. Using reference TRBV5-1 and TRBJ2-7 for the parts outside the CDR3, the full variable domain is KAGVTQTPRYLIKTRGQQVTLSCSPISGHRSVSWYQQTPGQGLQFLFEYFSETQRNKGNFPGRFSGRQFSNSRSEMNVSTLELGDSALYLCASSLVRGRSYEQYFGPGTRLTVT.

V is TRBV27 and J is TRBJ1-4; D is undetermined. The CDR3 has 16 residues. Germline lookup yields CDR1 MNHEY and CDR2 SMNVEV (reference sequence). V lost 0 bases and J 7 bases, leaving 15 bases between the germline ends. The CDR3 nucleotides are TGTGCCAGCAGTTTATCCCCCCGGGGAGTGGGTGAAAAACTGTTTTTT. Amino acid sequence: CASSLSPRGVGEKLFF.

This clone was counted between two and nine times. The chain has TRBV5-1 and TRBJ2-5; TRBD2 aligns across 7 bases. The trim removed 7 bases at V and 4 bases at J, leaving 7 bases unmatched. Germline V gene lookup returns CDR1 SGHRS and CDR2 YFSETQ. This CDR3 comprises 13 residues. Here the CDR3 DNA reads TGCGCCAGCGGAGCGGGACTAAGAGAGACCCAGTACTTC. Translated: CASGAGLRETQYF.

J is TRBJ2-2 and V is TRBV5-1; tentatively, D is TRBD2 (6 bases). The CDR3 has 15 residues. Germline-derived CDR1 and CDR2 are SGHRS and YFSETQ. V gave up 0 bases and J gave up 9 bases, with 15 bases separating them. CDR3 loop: CASSLEASGGRELFF. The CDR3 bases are TGCGCCAGCAGCTTGGAGGCCAGTGGCGGGAGGGAGCTGTTTTTT. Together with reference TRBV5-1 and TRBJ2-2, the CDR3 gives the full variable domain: KAGVTQTPRYLIKTRGQQVTLSCSPISGHRSVSWYQQTPGQGLQFLFEYFSETQRNKGNFPGRFSGRQFSNSRSEMNVSTLELGDSALYLCASSLEASGGRELFFGEGSRLTVL.

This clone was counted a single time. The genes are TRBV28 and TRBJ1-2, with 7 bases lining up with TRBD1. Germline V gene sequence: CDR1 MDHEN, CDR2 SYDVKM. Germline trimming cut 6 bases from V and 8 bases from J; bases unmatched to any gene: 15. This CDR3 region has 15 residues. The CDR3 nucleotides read TGTGCCAGCAGCTACACCTTCACAGGGGCAAGAGGCTACACCTTC. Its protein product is CASSYTFTGARGYTF.